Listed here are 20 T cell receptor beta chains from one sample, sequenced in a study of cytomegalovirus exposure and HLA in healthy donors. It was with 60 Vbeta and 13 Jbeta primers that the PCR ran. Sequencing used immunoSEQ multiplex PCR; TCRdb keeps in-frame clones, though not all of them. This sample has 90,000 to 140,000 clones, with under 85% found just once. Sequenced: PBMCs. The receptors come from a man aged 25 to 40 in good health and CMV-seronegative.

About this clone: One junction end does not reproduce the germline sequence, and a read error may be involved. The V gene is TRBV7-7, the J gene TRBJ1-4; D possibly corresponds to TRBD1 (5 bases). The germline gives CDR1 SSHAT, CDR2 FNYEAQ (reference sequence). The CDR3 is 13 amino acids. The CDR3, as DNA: TGTGCTAGCAGCTTATCAGGGAGGGAAAAACTGTTTTTT. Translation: CASSLSGREKLFF.

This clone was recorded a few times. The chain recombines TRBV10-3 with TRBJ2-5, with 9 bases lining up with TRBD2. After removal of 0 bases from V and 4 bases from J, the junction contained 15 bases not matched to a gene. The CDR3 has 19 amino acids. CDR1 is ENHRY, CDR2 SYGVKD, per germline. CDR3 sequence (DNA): TGTGCCATCAGTGAGTCGATGCTGTCGGGCGGGAGGGCCCGAGAGACCCAGTACTTC. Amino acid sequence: CAISESMLSGGRARETQYF.

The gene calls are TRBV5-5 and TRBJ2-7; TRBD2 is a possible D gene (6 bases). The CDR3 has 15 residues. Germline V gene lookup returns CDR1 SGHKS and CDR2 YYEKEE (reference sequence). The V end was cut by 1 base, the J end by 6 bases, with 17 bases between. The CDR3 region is CASSLFSGLRGEQYF. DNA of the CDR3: TGTGCCAGCAGCTTGTTCTCCGGACTGCGGGGCGAGCAGTACTTC.

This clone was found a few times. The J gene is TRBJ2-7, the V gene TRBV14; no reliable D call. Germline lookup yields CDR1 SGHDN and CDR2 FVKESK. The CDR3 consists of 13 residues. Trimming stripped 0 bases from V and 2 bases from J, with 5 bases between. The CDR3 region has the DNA TGTGCCAGCAGCCAAGAGGCCCCCTACGAGCAGTACTTC. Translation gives CASSQEAPYEQYF.

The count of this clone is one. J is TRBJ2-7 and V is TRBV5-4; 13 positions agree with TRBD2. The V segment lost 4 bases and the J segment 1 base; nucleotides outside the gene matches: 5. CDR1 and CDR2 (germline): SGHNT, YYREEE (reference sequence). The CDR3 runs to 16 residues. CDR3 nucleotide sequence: TGTGCCAGCAGCAGTGGACTAGCGGGAGAGTCCTACGAGCAGTACTTC. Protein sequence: CASSSGLAGESYEQYF. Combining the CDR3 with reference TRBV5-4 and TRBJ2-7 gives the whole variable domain ETGVTQSPTHLIKTRGQQVTLRCSSQSGHNTVSWYQQALGQGPQFIFQYYREEENGRGNFPPRFSGLQFPNYSSELNVNALELDDSALYLCASSSGLAGESYEQYFGPGTRLTVT.

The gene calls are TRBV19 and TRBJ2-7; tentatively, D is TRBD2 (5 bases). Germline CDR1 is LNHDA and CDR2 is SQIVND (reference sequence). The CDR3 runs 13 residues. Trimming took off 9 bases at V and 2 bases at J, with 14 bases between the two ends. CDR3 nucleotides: TGTGCCAGCGGATGGACTGCACCCTACGAGCAGTACTTC. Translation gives CASGWTAPYEQYF. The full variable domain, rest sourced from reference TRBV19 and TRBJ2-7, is DGGITQSPKYLFRKEGQNVTLSCEQNLNHDAMYWYRQDPGQGLRLIYYSQIVNDFQKGDIAEGYSVSREKKESFPLTVTSAQKNPTAFYLCASGWTAPYEQYFGPGTRLTVT.

CDR3 DNA: TGCGCCAGCAGCTTGGGTCTAGCGGGAGGGTTCTACAATGAGCAGTTCTTC. It encodes CASSLGLAGGFYNEQFF. The chain combines TRBV5-1 with TRBJ2-1; 12 bases are a match to TRBD2. With 0 bases clipped from V and 3 bases from J, the junction kept 4 bases outside the gene matches. The CDR3 contains 17 residues. The germline V gene has CDR1 SGHRS and CDR2 YFSETQ.

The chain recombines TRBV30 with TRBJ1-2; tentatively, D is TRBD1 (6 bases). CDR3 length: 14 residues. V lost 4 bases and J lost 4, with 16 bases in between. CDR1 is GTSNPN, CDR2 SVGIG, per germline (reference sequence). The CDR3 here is CAWMGTGSPYGYTF. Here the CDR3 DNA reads TGTGCCTGGATGGGCACAGGGAGTCCCTATGGCTACACCTTC.

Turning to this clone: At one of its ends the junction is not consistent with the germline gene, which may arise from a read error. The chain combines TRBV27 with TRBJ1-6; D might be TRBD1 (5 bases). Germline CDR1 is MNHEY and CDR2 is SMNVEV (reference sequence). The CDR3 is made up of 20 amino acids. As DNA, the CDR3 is TGTGCCAGCAGACCCACCGCCAGGGACTTTTTTAGCTCCTATGATTCACCCCTCCACTTT. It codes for CASRPTARDFFSSYDSPLHF.

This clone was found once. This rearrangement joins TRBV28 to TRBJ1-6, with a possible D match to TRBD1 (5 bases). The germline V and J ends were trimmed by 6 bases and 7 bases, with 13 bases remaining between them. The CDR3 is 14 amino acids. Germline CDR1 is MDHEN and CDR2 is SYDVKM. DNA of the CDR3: TGTGCCAGCAGGCGCAGGGCGGAGAATTCACCCCTCCACTTT. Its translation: CASRRRAENSPLHF.

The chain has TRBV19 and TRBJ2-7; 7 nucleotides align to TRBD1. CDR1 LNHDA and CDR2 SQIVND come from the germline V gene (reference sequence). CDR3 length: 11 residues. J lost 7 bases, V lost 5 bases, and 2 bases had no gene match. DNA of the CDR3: TGTGCCAGTAGTCCAGGGGGTGAGCAGTACTTC. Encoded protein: CASSPGGEQYF.

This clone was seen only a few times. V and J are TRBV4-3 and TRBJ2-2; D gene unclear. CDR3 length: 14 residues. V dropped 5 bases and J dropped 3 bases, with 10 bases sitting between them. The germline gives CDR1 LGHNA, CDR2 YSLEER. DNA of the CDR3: TGCGCCAGCAGCATGGGCCAGTACACCGGGGAGCTGTTTTTT. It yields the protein CASSMGQYTGELFF.

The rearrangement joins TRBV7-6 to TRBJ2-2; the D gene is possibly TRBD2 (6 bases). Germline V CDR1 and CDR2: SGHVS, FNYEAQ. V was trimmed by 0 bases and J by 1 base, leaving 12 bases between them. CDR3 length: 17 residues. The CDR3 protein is CASSLALEGGNTGELFF. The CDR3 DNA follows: TGTGCCAGCAGCTTAGCGCTGGAGGGAGGGAACACCGGGGAGCTGTTTTTT.

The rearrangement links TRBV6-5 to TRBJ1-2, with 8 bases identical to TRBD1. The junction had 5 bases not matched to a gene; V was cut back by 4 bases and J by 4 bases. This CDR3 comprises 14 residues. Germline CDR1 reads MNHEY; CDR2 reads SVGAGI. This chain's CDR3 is CASSSGGWGYGYTF. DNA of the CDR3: TGTGCCAGCAGTTCAGGGGGCTGGGGCTATGGCTACACCTTC.

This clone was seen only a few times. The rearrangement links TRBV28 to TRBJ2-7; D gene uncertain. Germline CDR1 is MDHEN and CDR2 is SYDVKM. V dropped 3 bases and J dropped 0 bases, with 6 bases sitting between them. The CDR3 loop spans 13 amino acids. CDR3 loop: CASSFHGSYEQYF. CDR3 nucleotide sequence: TGTGCCAGCAGTTTTCACGGCTCCTACGAGCAGTACTTC. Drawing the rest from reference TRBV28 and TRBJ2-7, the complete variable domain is DVKVTQSSRYLVKRTGEKVFLECVQDMDHENMFWYRQDPGLGLRLIYFSYDVKMKEKGDIPEGYSVSREKKERFSLILESASTNQTSMYLCASSFHGSYEQYFGPGTRLTVT.

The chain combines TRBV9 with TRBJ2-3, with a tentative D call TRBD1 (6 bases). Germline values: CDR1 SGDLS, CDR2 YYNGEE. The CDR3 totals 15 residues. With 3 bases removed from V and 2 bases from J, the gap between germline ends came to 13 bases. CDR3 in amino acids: CASSGGQFVTDTQYF. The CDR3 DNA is TGTGCCAGCAGCGGTGGACAGTTTGTCACAGATACGCAGTATTTT.

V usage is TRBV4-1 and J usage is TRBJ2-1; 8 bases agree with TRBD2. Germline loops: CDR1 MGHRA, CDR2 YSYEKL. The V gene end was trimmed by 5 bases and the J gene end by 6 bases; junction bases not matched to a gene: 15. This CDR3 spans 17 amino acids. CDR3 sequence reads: CASSSPLRASGRNEQFF. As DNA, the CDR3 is TGCGCCAGCAGCTCCCCGCTAAGGGCTAGCGGGCGCAATGAGCAGTTCTTC.

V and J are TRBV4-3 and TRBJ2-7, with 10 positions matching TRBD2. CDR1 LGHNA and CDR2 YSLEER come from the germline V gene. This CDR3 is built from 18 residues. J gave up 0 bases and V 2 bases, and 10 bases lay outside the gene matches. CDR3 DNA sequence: TGCGCCAGCAGCCAATTGGCTAGCGGGAGCGTGAGCTCCTACGAGCAGTACTTC. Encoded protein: CASSQLASGSVSSYEQYF.

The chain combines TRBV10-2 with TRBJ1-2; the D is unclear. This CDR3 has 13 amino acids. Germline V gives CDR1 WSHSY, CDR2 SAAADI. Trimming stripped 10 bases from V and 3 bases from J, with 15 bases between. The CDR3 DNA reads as TGCGCCACCACTGACTGGGCTGACTATGGCTACACCTTC. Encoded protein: CATTDWADYGYTF.

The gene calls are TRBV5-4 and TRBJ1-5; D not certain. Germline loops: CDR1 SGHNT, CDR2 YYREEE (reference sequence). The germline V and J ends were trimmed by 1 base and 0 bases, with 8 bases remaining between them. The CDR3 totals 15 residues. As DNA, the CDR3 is TGTGCCAGCAGCTTGACAGCTTTTAGCAATCAGCCCCAGCATTTT. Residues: CASSLTAFSNQPQHF.